The 25 T cell receptor beta chains reported below all come from one sample, sequenced in a study of blood T cell repertoires in COVID-19 (dated by TCRdb to about 2020). The library was made by the immunoSEQ multiplex PCR assay. Sourced from immuneACCESS, this table was stored by TCRdb with only in-frame sequences that have V and J called. A share of the clones is absent; for the studies checked, an unresolved V gene accounts for under half, and the remainder has no known explanation. This sample gives about 350,000 clones in total; 85% to 90% of them show up just once. The top ten clonotypes cover approximately 0.93% of the sample. Source material: PBMCs or T cells enriched from blood (not recorded which). The receptors come from a woman in her 30s who had been exposed to COVID-19.

CDR3: CASSRLASYEQYF. The CDR3 bases are TGTGCCAGCAGTAGACTAGCATCCTACGAGCAGTACTTC. The chain is built from TRBV21-1 and TRBJ2-7; TRBD2 reflects the table's D call only, with no check against the DNA. TRBV21-1 is an annotated pseudogene. This CDR3 region has 13 residues.

This chain's CDR3 is CASSWGRAVNSPLHF. CDR3 in DNA: TGCGCCAGCAGTTGGGGCAGGGCGGTTAATTCACCCCTCCACTTT. This sequence joins TRBV5-1 and TRBJ1-6; TRBD1 is a possible D gene (5 bases). This CDR3 comprises 15 residues. Trimming pared 5 bases from V and 6 bases from J, leaving 15 bases between. Germline CDR1 SGHRS, CDR2 YFSETQ.

This clone was detected only once. The gene calls are TRBV19 and TRBJ2-1, with 7 bases identical to TRBD2. CDR1 and CDR2 from the germline V gene are LNHDA and SQIVND (reference sequence). This CDR3 comprises 13 residues. V lost 7 bases and J lost 3; bases outside the gene matches: 3. CDR3 sequence (DNA): TGTGCCAGTAAAGCGGGGAGCTACAATGAGCAGTTCTTC. The encoded protein is CASKAGSYNEQFF.

This clone was seen once. The DNA for the CDR3 is TGTGCCAGCAGTTTAGAGTCCCCAAACACAGATACGCAGTATTTT. Translation: CASSLESPNTDTQYF. V and J are TRBV27 and TRBJ2-3; no firm D call. Germline loops: CDR1 MNHEY, CDR2 SMNVEV (reference sequence). V was trimmed by 2 bases and J by 2 bases, leaving 11 bases between them. The CDR3 is made up of 15 amino acids.

The CDR3 nucleotides are TGCGCCAGCAGCCGTAACACCGGGGAGCTGTTTTTT. It translates to CASSRNTGELFF. The V and J genes are TRBV5-1 and TRBJ2-2; D not resolved. Between the trimmed V and J ends, which lost 4 bases and 2 bases, there was a span of 3 bases. This CDR3 is built from 12 residues. Per the germline V gene, CDR1 is SGHRS and CDR2 is YFSETQ. Full variable domain (outside the CDR3, taken from reference TRBV5-1 and TRBJ2-2): KAGVTQTPRYLIKTRGQQVTLSCSPISGHRSVSWYQQTPGQGLQFLFEYFSETQRNKGNFPGRFSGRQFSNSRSEMNVSTLELGDSALYLCASSRNTGELFFGEGSRLTVL.

The chain recombines TRBV19 with TRBJ2-2, with D perhaps TRBD1 (6 bases). Germline V gene sequence: CDR1 LNHDA, CDR2 SQIVND (reference sequence). Trimming pared 5 bases from V and 4 bases from J, leaving 11 bases between. This CDR3 is 14 amino acids long. The chain's CDR3 is CASSETGSTGELFF. CDR3 sequence (DNA): TGTGCCAGTAGTGAGACAGGTTCCACCGGGGAGCTGTTTTTT.

The gene calls are TRBV29-1 and TRBJ2-7; weak D call: TRBD2 (6 bases). V lost 7 bases to trimming and J lost 0 bases, with 10 bases between them. Per germline, CDR1 SQVTM and CDR2 ANQGSEA. CDR3 length equals 12 residues. CDR3 sequence reads: CSAGGSSYEQYF. The CDR3 region has the DNA TGCAGCGCTGGGGGGAGCTCCTACGAGCAGTACTTC.

The chain joins TRBV6-6 to TRBJ2-1; TRBD2 is a possible D gene (8 bases). With 6 bases removed from V and 0 bases from J, the gap between germline ends came to 27 bases. The V gene's germline CDR1 is MNHNY and CDR2 SVGAGI (reference sequence). The CDR3 length is 20 residues. This chain's CDR3 is CASSSQGGGRLPSSYNEQFF. In nucleotides, the CDR3 is TGTGCCAGCAGCTCCCAAGGGGGCGGGAGGCTCCCGAGCTCCTACAATGAGCAGTTCTTC.

This chain links TRBV4-2 with TRBJ1-3, with D tentatively TRBD1 (5 bases). The CDR3 loop spans 19 amino acids. V was pared by 1 base and J by 1 base, with 20 bases between. Germline CDR1 reads LGHNA; CDR2 reads YNFKEQ. The CDR3 coding sequence is TGTGCCAGCAGCCAAGGGAGACAGATGCGCGGCATGTCTGGAAACACCATATATTTT. It codes for CASSQGRQMRGMSGNTIYF.

This clone was seen once. V usage is TRBV20-1 and J usage is TRBJ1-6; TRBD1 matches at 8 bases. Germline loops: CDR1 DFQATT, CDR2 SNEGSKA (reference sequence). V was clipped by 5 bases and J by 5 bases; unmatched bases: 5. This CDR3 has 14 residues. CDR3: CSAREGQDNSPLHF. The CDR3 DNA reads TGCAGTGCTCGTGAGGGACAGGATAATTCACCCCTCCACTTT.

Concerning this clone: This sample includes further DNA sequences coding for the same CDR3. The CDR3 DNA sequence: TGTGCCAGCAGCCTTACGGGGGGGAACACTGAAGCTTTCTTT. Residues: CASSLTGGNTEAFF. This chain links TRBV28 with TRBJ1-1, with D perhaps TRBD1 (5 bases). Deletions cut 6 bases from V and 1 base from J, with 12 bases between. The CDR3 totals 14 residues. The germline CDR1 and CDR2 sequences are MDHEN and SYDVKM.

This chain connects TRBV5-1 to TRBJ1-1, with a possible D match to TRBD1 (6 bases). The germline V and J ends were trimmed by 4 bases and 5 bases, with 15 bases remaining between them. The CDR3 is made up of 14 amino acids. Germline V gene sequence: CDR1 SGHRS, CDR2 YFSETQ. In nucleotides, the CDR3 is TGCGCCAGCAGCCCGGCAAATACAGGGACTGAAGCTTTCTTT. It is translated as CASSPANTGTEAFF.

The chain's CDR3 is CASSAGWENTEAFF. CDR3 bases: TGTGCCAGCTCGGCAGGGTGGGAGAACACTGAAGCTTTCTTT. The chain has TRBV28 and TRBJ1-1; D may be TRBD1 (5 bases). Looked up from germline, CDR1 is MDHEN and CDR2 is SYDVKM. V lost 8 bases and J 1 base, leaving 14 bases between the germline ends. CDR3 size: 14 residues. The whole variable domain, filled in from reference TRBV28 and TRBJ1-1, reads DVKVTQSSRYLVKRTGEKVFLECVQDMDHENMFWYRQDPGLGLRLIYFSYDVKMKEKGDIPEGYSVSREKKERFSLILESASTNQTSMYLCASSAGWENTEAFFGQGTRLTVV.

The J gene is TRBJ2-1, the V gene TRBV10-3, with 10 nucleotides matching TRBD2. CDR3 length equals 14 residues. Germline V gene sequence: CDR1 ENHRY, CDR2 SYGVKD. V was clipped by 4 bases and J by 7 bases; unmatched bases: 4. CDR3 coding DNA: TGTGCCATCAGTGGCCTAGCGGGAGAAAATGAGCAGTTCTTC. Protein: CAISGLAGENEQFF.

This clone was detected only a few times. The CDR3 sequence: CASSIGGGYTYEQYF. In DNA form, the CDR3 reads TGTGCCAGTAGTATAGGAGGGGGTTATACCTACGAGCAGTACTTC. The V and J genes are TRBV19 and TRBJ2-7; weak D call: TRBD1 (6 bases). The V end was cut by 1 base, the J end by 2 bases, with 12 bases between. The CDR3 runs 15 residues. In germline, CDR1 is LNHDA, CDR2 SQIVND (reference sequence).

V and J are TRBV19 and TRBJ1-4; D gene unclear. The V end was cut by 5 bases, the J end by 6 bases, with 13 bases between. The CDR3 is 14 residues long. Germline loops: CDR1 LNHDA, CDR2 SQIVND (reference sequence). CDR3 loop: CASSLGLVDEKLFF. DNA for the CDR3: TGTGCCAGTAGTCTCGGGTTGGTGGATGAAAAACTGTTTTTT. The complete variable domain, with remaining parts taken from reference TRBV19 and TRBJ1-4, reads DGGITQSPKYLFRKEGQNVTLSCEQNLNHDAMYWYRQDPGQGLRLIYYSQIVNDFQKGDIAEGYSVSREKKESFPLTVTSAQKNPTAFYLCASSLGLVDEKLFFGSGTQLSVL.

The chain carries TRBV3-1 (or the pseudogene TRBV3-2) and TRBJ2-7; a weak D match, TRBD1 (5 bases). Germline CDR1 is LGHDT and CDR2 is YNNKEL (reference sequence). The CDR3 extends over 21 amino acids. The V end was cut by 0 bases, the J end by 0 bases, with 27 bases between. CDR3 residues: CASSQDKGVFSQGASSYEQYF. The CDR3 nucleotides are TGTGCCAGCAGCCAAGATAAGGGTGTCTTCTCTCAAGGGGCAAGCTCCTACGAGCAGTACTTC.

The chain couples TRBV4-2 to TRBJ2-1, with D possibly matching TRBD2 (6 bases). The CDR3 is made up of 14 amino acids. Germline-derived CDR1 and CDR2 are LGHNA and YNFKEQ. Trimming removed 2 bases from V and 7 bases from J, with 12 bases in between. The DNA for the CDR3 is TGTGCCAGCAGCCAAACCAGACTAGGGAATGAGCAGTTCTTC. Translated, it gives CASSQTRLGNEQFF.

As for this clone: Compared with germline, one end of the junction differs, possibly owing to a read error. This chain connects TRBV25-1 to TRBJ1-5; possibly TRBD1 for D (5 bases). This CDR3 contains 14 residues. The germline CDR1 and CDR2 sequences are MGHDK and SYGVNS. This chain's CDR3 is CANSESGFGQPQHF. CDR3 DNA: TGTGCCAACAGTGAATCAGGGTTTGGACAGCCCCAGCATTTT.

The gene calls are TRBV27 and TRBJ2-5; a possible D gene is TRBD1 (5 bases). This CDR3 contains 13 residues. Trimming left V 5 bases short and J 4 bases short, with 11 bases between. Germline V lookup: CDR1 MNHEY, CDR2 SMNVEV (reference sequence). The CDR3 is CASSTTGIETQYF. In DNA form, the CDR3 reads TGTGCCAGCAGTACTACAGGAATAGAGACCCAGTACTTC.

The V and J genes are TRBV2 and TRBJ2-7; 7 bases match TRBD1. Germline CDR1 SNHLY, CDR2 FYNNEI. This CDR3 contains 16 residues. Germline trimming cut 5 bases from V and 3 bases from J; bases unmatched to any gene: 13. In nucleotides, the CDR3 is TGTGCCAGCAGTCATCGATCCGGGACAGCATACTACGAGCAGTACTTC. Amino acids: CASSHRSGTAYYEQYF.

The chain couples TRBV4-1 to TRBJ1-5, with 9 bases that match TRBD1. The CDR3 runs to 17 residues. With V trimmed by 0 bases and J by 2 bases, 5 bases remained unmatched. The V gene's germline CDR1 is MGHRA and CDR2 YSYEKL. The CDR3 nucleotides are TGCGCCAGCAGCCAAGACCCCACAGGGGGCCGCAATCAGCCCCAGCATTTT. Translation: CASSQDPTGGRNQPQHF.

V is TRBV10-2 and J is TRBJ2-7; 11 nucleotides align to TRBD2. Germline V lookup: CDR1 WSHSY, CDR2 SAAADI. The CDR3 spans 16 residues. J lost 0 bases, V lost 6 bases, and 7 bases had no gene match. The CDR3 is CASRDPGLAVSYEQYF. CDR3 DNA: TGCGCCAGCAGGGACCCGGGACTAGCGGTCTCCTACGAGCAGTACTTC.

J is TRBJ1-2 and V is TRBV10-3, with D unclear. The CDR3 consists of 14 residues. Between the trimmed V and J ends, which lost 4 bases and 6 bases, there was a span of 15 bases. Germline-derived CDR1 and CDR2 are ENHRY and SYGVKD. The DNA for the CDR3 is TGTGCCATCAGTGGGGCTGGCCGCAATCATGGCTACACCTTC. Translating it yields CAISGAGRNHGYTF.

The chain is built from TRBV5-1 and TRBJ2-3, with 11 bases fitting TRBD2. CDR1 and CDR2 from the germline V gene are SGHRS and YFSETQ. The V and J ends lost 7 bases and 0 bases, in that order; junction bases with no gene match: 10. The CDR3 consists of 17 residues. The CDR3 bases are TGCGCCAGCTCTTTTCGACTAGCGGGACATAGCACAGATACGCAGTATTTT. The encoded protein is CASSFRLAGHSTDTQYF.